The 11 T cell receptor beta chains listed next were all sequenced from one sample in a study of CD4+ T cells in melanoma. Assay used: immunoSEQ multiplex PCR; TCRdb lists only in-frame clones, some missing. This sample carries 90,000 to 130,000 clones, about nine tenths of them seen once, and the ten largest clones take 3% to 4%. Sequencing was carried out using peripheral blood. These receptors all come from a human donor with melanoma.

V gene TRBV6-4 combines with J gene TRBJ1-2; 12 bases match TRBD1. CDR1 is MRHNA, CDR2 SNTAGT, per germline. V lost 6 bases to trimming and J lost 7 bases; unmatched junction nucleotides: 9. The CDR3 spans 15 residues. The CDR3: CASRPGTGGGSGYTF. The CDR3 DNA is TGTGCCAGCAGACCTGGGACAGGGGGCGGTTCTGGCTACACCTTC.

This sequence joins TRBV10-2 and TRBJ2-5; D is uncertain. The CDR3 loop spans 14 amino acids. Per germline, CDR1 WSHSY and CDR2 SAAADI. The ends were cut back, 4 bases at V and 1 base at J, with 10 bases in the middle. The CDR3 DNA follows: TGCGCCAGCAGTGTGGCCAGCGTCCAAGAGACCCAGTACTTC. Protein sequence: CASSVASVQETQYF.

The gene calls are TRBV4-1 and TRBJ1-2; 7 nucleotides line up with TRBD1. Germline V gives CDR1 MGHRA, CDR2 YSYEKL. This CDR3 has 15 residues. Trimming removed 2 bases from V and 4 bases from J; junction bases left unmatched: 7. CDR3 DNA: TGCGCCAGCAGCCAAAGGACAGGAGACCTCTATGGCTACACCTTC. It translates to CASSQRTGDLYGYTF.

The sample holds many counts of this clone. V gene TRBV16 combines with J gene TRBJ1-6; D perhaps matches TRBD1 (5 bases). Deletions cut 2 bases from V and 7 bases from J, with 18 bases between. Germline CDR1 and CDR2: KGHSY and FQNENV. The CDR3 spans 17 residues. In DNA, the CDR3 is TGTGCCAGCAGCCAAACACCCCCGGGGGGGGTCAATTCACCCCTCCACTTT. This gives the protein CASSQTPPGGVNSPLHF.

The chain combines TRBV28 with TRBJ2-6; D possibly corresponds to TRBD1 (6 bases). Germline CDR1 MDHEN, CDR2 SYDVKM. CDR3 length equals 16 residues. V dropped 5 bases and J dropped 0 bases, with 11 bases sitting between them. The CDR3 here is CASSADSPSGANVLTF. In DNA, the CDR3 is TGTGCCAGCAGTGCGGACAGCCCCTCTGGGGCCAACGTCCTGACTTTC.

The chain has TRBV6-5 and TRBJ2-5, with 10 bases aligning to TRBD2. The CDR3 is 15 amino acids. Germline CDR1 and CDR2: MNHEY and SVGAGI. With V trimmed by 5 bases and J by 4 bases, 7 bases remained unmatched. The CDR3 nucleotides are TGTGCCAGCAGTCCACTAGCGGGGCTTGTAGAGACCCAGTACTTC. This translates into CASSPLAGLVETQYF.

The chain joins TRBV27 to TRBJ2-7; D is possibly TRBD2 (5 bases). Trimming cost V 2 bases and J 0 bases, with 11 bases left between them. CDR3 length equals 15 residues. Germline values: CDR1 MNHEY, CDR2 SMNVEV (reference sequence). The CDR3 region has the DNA TGTGCCAGCAGTTTACGGGGTCCTCTCTCCTACGAGCAGTACTTC. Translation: CASSLRGPLSYEQYF.

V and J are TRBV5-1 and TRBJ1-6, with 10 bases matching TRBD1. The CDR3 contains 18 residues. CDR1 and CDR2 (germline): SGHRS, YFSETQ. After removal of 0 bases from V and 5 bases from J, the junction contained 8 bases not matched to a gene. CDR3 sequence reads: CASSLGHGTGDNNSPLHF. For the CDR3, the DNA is TGCGCCAGCAGCTTGGGCCACGGGACAGGGGACAATAATTCACCCCTCCACTTT.

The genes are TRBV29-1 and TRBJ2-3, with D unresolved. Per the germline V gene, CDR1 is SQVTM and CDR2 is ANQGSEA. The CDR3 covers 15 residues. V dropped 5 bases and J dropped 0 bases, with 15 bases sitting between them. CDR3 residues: CSVNDGGSSTDTQYF. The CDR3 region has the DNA TGCAGCGTTAACGATGGCGGATCTAGCACAGATACGCAGTATTTT.

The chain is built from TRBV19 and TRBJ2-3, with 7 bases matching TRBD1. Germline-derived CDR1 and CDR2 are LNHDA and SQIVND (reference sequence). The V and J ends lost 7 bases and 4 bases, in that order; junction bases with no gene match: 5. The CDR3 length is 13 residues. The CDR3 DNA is TGTGCCAGTACTAACAGGGGCGCAGATACGCAGTATTTT. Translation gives CASTNRGADTQYF.

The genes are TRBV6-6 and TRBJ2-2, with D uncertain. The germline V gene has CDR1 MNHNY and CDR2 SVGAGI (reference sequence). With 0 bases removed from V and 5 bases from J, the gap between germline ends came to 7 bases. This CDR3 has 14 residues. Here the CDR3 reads CASSYSPRTGELFF. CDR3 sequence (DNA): TGTGCCAGCAGTTACTCACCCAGAACCGGGGAGCTGTTTTTT.